This TCR beta chain stems from a study of blood T cell repertoires in COVID-19. Germline V lookup: CDR1 MGHRA, CDR2 YSYEKL. V lost 1 base and J 4 bases, leaving 11 bases between the germline ends. The CDR3 spans 15 residues. Using immunoSEQ multiplex PCR, the repertoire was profiled, and TCRdb retains in-frame clones only, with some absent. Altogether about 240,000 clones are present, roughly 90% being singletons, with the ten largest covering approximately 7.9%. The sample holds one count of this clone. The V gene is TRBV4-1, the J gene TRBJ2-1, with D possibly being TRBD2 (6 bases). The clonotype originates from a man between 60 and 70 years old who had recovered from COVID-19. The source material was peripheral blood. The CDR3 nucleotides are TGCGCCAGCAGCCAAGGGCCAGCGGGTTACAATGAGCAGTTCTTC. This codes for CASSQGPAGYNEQFF.